At least ten counts were recorded for the clone carrying this T cell receptor (beta chain). The antigen is unknown. Amplification of TCR beta CDR3 regions used RNA as the template. Using the HTBI primer set, a first-round RT-PCR was run on the TCR CDR3. TCRdb reanalysed the multiplex PCR reads using MiXCR and keeps one entry per CDR3 protein. Of roughly 580,000 distinct CDR3 sequences listed, roughly 50% are singletons. This record comes from a study of T cells in Graves' hyperthyroidism and ophthalmopathy. Study results and caveats: Stable hyperthyroidism was separated from ophthalmopathy by a model based on 13 V-J features.

CDR1 and CDR2 from the germline V gene are SGHVS and FQNEAQ. J lost 8 bases, V lost 2 bases, and 5 bases had no gene match. The CDR3 loop spans 14 amino acids. This TCR derives from a woman aged 18 to 35 with Graves' hyperthyroidism. Specimen: peripheral blood or thyroid tissue (not recorded which). The chain is built from TRBV7-8 and TRBJ1-4, with 7 bases that match TRBD1. This CDR3 is CASSLRQGGEKLFF. In DNA form, the CDR3 reads TGTGCCAGCAGCTTAAGACAGGGAGGGGAAAAACTGTTTTTT.